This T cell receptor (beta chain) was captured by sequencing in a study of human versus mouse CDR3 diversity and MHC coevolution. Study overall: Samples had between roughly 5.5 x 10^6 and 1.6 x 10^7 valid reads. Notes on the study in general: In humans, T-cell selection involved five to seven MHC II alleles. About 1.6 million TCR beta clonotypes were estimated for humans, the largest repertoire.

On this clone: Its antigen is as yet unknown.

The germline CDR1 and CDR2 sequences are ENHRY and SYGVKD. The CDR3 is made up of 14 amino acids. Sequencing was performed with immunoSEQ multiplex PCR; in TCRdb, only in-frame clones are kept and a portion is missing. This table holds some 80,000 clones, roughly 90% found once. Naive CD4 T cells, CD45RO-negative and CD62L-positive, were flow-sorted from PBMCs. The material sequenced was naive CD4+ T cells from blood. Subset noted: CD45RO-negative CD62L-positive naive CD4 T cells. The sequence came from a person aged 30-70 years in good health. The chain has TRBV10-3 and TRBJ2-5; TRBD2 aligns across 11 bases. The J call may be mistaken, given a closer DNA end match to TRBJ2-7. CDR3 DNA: TGTGCCATCAGTGCGGGACTAGCGGTCTACGAGCAGTACTTC. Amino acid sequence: CAISAGLAVYEQYF.